The 27 T cell receptor beta chains given below trace back to one sample, sequenced in a study of neurological immune-mediated disorders. TCRdb fed the 5' RACE reads into MiXCR, producing one record per CDR3 protein. The sample holds over 65,000 distinct CDR3 sequences, under 10% seen once. Material for sequencing was PBMCs. Receptors were obtained from a man aged 45-65 years in good health.

This clonotype was counted many times. This sequence joins TRBV7-3 and TRBJ2-2; TRBD1 agrees at 9 bases. The CDR3 has 16 amino acids. J gave up 6 bases and V 5 bases, and 10 bases lay outside the gene matches. Germline V lookup: CDR1 SGHTA, CDR2 FQGTGA. The CDR3 spells CASSQLGTGIPGELFF. The CDR3 bases are TGTGCCAGCAGCCAACTCGGGACAGGGATTCCCGGGGAGCTGTTTTTT. The full variable domain, in which reference TRBV7-3 and TRBJ2-2 provide the parts outside the CDR3, is GAGVSQTPSNKVTEKGKYVELRCDPISGHTALYWYRQSLGQGPEFLIYFQGTGAADDSGLPNDRFFAVRPEGSVSTLKIQRTERGDSAVYLCASSQLGTGIPGELFFGEGSRLTVL.

This clonotype was seen ten or more times. The J gene is TRBJ2-1, the V gene TRBV20-1; 8 bases are a match to TRBD1. V shed 3 bases and J 7 bases; nucleotides not matched to a gene: 8. Germline CDR1 DFQATT, CDR2 SNEGSKA (reference sequence). This CDR3 spans 14 amino acids. The chain's CDR3 is CSARSQGARNEQFF. The CDR3 DNA reads TGCAGTGCTAGGAGCCAGGGGGCGAGAAATGAGCAGTTCTTC.

The table lists this clonotype with many counts. The chain carries TRBV20-1 and TRBJ2-7; 13 nucleotides agree with TRBD2. Trimming removed 6 bases from V and 0 bases from J; junction bases left unmatched: 5. Germline V gene sequence: CDR1 DFQATT, CDR2 SNEGSKA (reference sequence). The CDR3 length is 15 residues. The CDR3 nucleotides read TGCAGTGCGCGGACTAGCGGGGGTTTCTCCTACGAGCAGTACTTC. Translating gives CSARTSGGFSYEQYF.

This clonotype was seen at least ten times. The rearrangement links TRBV6-5 to TRBJ2-7; no clear D gene. V lost 2 bases, J lost 1 base, and 9 bases lay in between. Germline assignment: CDR1 MNHEY and CDR2 SVGAGI. This CDR3 comprises 14 residues. CDR3 region: CASSYRTESYEQYF. CDR3 nucleotide sequence: TGTGCCAGCAGTTACCGGACGGAGTCCTACGAGCAGTACTTC.

The sample holds many counts of this clonotype. The chain has TRBV20-1 and TRBJ2-7, with 10 bases that match TRBD2. Germline CDR1 and CDR2: DFQATT and SNEGSKA (reference sequence). CDR3 length: 17 amino acids. V dropped 0 bases and J dropped 2; count of bases not matched to a gene: 10. CDR3 region: CSARDFTTSGRTYEQYF. Written as DNA, the CDR3 is TGCAGTGCTAGAGACTTCACGACTAGCGGGCGCACCTACGAGCAGTACTTC.

This clonotype was detected ten times or more. The chain couples TRBV20-1 to TRBJ2-7, with unresolved D. CDR1 and CDR2 from the germline V gene are DFQATT and SNEGSKA (reference sequence). CDR3 length: 12 residues. Trimming removed 2 bases at V and 2 bases at J, with 7 bases between. In nucleotides, the CDR3 is TGCAGTGCTAGACTAGGTGCCTACGAGCAGTACTTC. Protein: CSARLGAYEQYF.

This clonotype showed up many times. The chain employs TRBV20-1 and TRBJ2-7; 8 bases align to TRBD1. V was clipped by 5 bases and J by 0 bases; unmatched bases: 6. The germline V gene encodes CDR1 DFQATT and CDR2 SNEGSKA (reference sequence). The CDR3 sequence is 14 residues long. The CDR3 loop reads CSASWTGSSYEQYF. The CDR3 DNA is TGCAGTGCTTCTTGGACAGGGAGCTCCTACGAGCAGTACTTC.

The table lists this clonotype with many counts. This chain connects TRBV7-2 to TRBJ2-3; maybe TRBD2 (6 bases). This CDR3 comprises 14 residues. Deletions cut 6 bases from V and 1 base from J, with 11 bases between. The germline V gene has CDR1 SGHTA and CDR2 FQGNSA. The chain's CDR3 is CASRPWGGTDTQYF. The CDR3 DNA reads TGTGCCAGCAGGCCCTGGGGGGGCACAGATACGCAGTATTTT.

This clonotype was observed a few times. The chain links TRBV4-1 to TRBJ2-5; 9 positions agree with TRBD1. From germline, CDR1 is MGHRA and CDR2 YSYEKL. This CDR3 spans 14 amino acids. V was clipped by 1 base and J by 4 bases; unmatched bases: 1. CDR3 amino acids: CASSQGGQGETQYF. CDR3 nucleotide sequence: TGCGCCAGCAGCCAAGGGGGACAGGGAGAGACCCAGTACTTC.

This clonotype was observed at least ten times. The gene calls are TRBV12-3 or TRBV12-4 and TRBJ1-2; D gene uncertain. V was pared by 3 bases and J by 3 bases, with 11 bases between. CDR3 length: 14 amino acids. DNA of the CDR3: TGTGCCAGCAGTTTCCGACCAGATGACTATGGCTACACCTTC. Its translation: CASSFRPDDYGYTF.

Notes on this clonotype: This may be a read error, as it is one base from a much larger clone. This chain links TRBV10-3 with TRBJ2-5; a possible D gene is TRBD1 (5 bases). Germline V gene data show CDR1 as ENHRY and CDR2 as SYGVKD. CDR3 size: 12 residues. V was trimmed by 3 bases and J by 3 bases, leaving 5 bases between them. The CDR3 nucleotides are TGTGCCATCAGTGACAGGGAAGAGACCCAGTACTTC. It codes for CAISDREETQYF.

This clonotype was detected ten times or more. J is TRBJ1-1 and V is TRBV10-3; TRBD1 matches 7 bases. V shed 5 bases and J 1 base; nucleotides not matched to a gene: 10. Germline assignment: CDR1 ENHRY and CDR2 SYGVKD. This CDR3 contains 16 residues. As DNA, the CDR3 is TGTGCCATCAGTAAAACCTTCGGGACAGAGAACACTGAAGCTTTCTTT. Its translation: CAISKTFGTENTEAFF.

This clonotype occurred many times. This chain uses TRBV20-1 with TRBJ1-4; TRBD1 agrees at 9 bases. The CDR3 has 14 amino acids. The germline V gene has CDR1 DFQATT and CDR2 SNEGSKA (reference sequence). The V gene end was trimmed by 3 bases and the J gene end by 6 bases; junction bases not matched to a gene: 5. CDR3 coding DNA: TGCAGTGCTAGTCCGGGACAGGGTGATGAAAAACTGTTTTTT. Amino acid sequence: CSASPGQGDEKLFF.

The rearrangement uses TRBV20-1 and TRBJ2-7; a possible D gene is TRBD1 (6 bases). V was shortened by 5 bases and J by 5 bases, with 19 bases between the two germline ends. The CDR3 is made up of 14 amino acids. Germline-derived CDR1 and CDR2 are DFQATT and SNEGSKA (reference sequence). The CDR3 loop reads CSADAGSGAHEQYF. CDR3 DNA: TGCAGTGCTGACGCCGGGTCAGGGGCCCACGAGCAGTACTTC.

Ten or more counts support this clonotype. V gene TRBV20-1 combines with J gene TRBJ1-5; D remains ambiguous. V was shortened by 5 bases and J by 0 bases, with 8 bases between the two germline ends. This CDR3 spans 13 amino acids. In germline, CDR1 is DFQATT, CDR2 SNEGSKA (reference sequence). The CDR3, as DNA: TGCAGTGCTTCAAAGGATAGCAATCAGCCCCAGCATTTT. As protein: CSASKDSNQPQHF.

This clonotype has a handful of counts. This chain connects TRBV20-1 to TRBJ2-2; 12 bases match TRBD2. Germline V gives CDR1 DFQATT, CDR2 SNEGSKA (reference sequence). V was clipped by 6 bases and J by 4 bases; unmatched bases: 6. The CDR3 runs 15 residues. The CDR3: CSAPRLAGVTGELFF. The CDR3 nucleotides read TGCAGTGCCCCGAGACTAGCGGGGGTCACCGGGGAGCTGTTTTTT.

This clonotype came up a few times. The rearrangement links TRBV13 to TRBJ2-5, with D possibly TRBD2 on 6 matching bases. Per the germline V gene, CDR1 is PRHDT and CDR2 is FYEKMQ (reference sequence). This CDR3 is 17 amino acids long. The V gene lost 3 bases and the J gene lost 6 bases, with 23 bases spanning the gap. CDR3 coding DNA: TGTGCCAGCAGCTTGACTACCCTAGCGACGGGGTCGAAGACCCAGTACTTC. Residues: CASSLTTLATGSKTQYF.

This clonotype was seen at least ten times. The chain is built from TRBV5-1 and TRBJ1-1, with unresolved D. Germline V gene sequence: CDR1 SGHRS, CDR2 YFSETQ. The CDR3 is 14 residues long. The V end was cut by 0 bases, the J end by 1 base, with 7 bases between. The CDR3 region is CASSLGGENTEAFF. CDR3 nucleotides: TGCGCCAGCAGCTTGGGTGGGGAGAACACTGAAGCTTTCTTT.

This clonotype was counted many times. The chain joins TRBV20-1 to TRBJ2-7; D gene unclear. Germline V gives CDR1 DFQATT, CDR2 SNEGSKA (reference sequence). V shed 1 base and J shed 4 bases, with 20 bases lying between them. This CDR3 has 16 amino acids. The CDR3 DNA reads as TGCAGTGCTAGAGGGCAGGTGGGTGGCATGATGTACGAGCAGTACTTC. This sequence encodes CSARGQVGGMMYEQYF.

Remarks on this clonotype: Since a much larger clone is just one base distant, this may be a read error. The chain carries TRBV7-9 and TRBJ1-5; D ambiguous. The CDR3 is 16 amino acids. Trimming took off 5 bases at V and 2 bases at J, with 16 bases between the two ends. In germline, CDR1 is SEHNR, CDR2 FQNEAQ (reference sequence). The CDR3 loop reads CASSPTPDRRNQPQHF. Written as DNA, the CDR3 is TGTGCCAGCAGCCCCACCCCGGACCGTCGCAATCAGCCCCAGCATTTT.

This chain joins TRBV28 and TRBJ2-3, with 7 bases fitting TRBD1. CDR1 and CDR2 (germline): MDHEN, SYDVKM. Trimming took 10 bases from V and 2 from J; bases not matched to a gene: 12. There are 15 residues in the CDR3. CDR3 nucleotide sequence: TGTGCCACCGGGCCCGACAGGGTATTCACAGATACGCAGTATTTT. As protein: CATGPDRVFTDTQYF.

In this sample, this clonotype turned up many times. The chain employs TRBV12-3 or TRBV12-4 and TRBJ2-7; no definite D call. Trimming took off 8 bases at V and 6 bases at J, with 20 bases between the two ends. The CDR3 length is 14 residues. The CDR3 DNA reads as TGTGCCAGCGGGCTGGGCACCCTGGCCCGCGAGCAGTACTTC. Protein product: CASGLGTLAREQYF.

This clonotype was detected ten times or more. The rearrangement uses TRBV10-3 and TRBJ1-5; tentatively, D is TRBD1 (6 bases). The length of the CDR3 is 15 residues. Germline V gene sequence: CDR1 ENHRY, CDR2 SYGVKD. The V end lost 10 bases, the J end lost 3 bases, and 19 bases lay between the germline ends. CDR3 nucleotides: TGTGCCACCGCTAAGGTCTCAGGGGTCAATCAGCCCCAGCATTTT. As protein: CATAKVSGVNQPQHF.

Ten or more counts support this clonotype. The rearrangement joins TRBV7-8 to TRBJ2-2; unclear D gene. The CDR3 runs to 14 residues. Germline CDR1 SGHVS, CDR2 FQNEAQ. Trimming stripped 7 bases from V and 3 bases from J, with 12 bases between. DNA of the CDR3: TGTGCCAGCAATCATCCGGGCGACACCGGGGAGCTGTTTTTT. Amino acid sequence: CASNHPGDTGELFF.

This clonotype was counted ten times or more. The CDR3 nucleotides read TGCAGCGCCGAAGATGAAATGCTAGCGGGAGGTAGCTACGAGCAGTACTTC. Translation gives CSAEDEMLAGGSYEQYF. The genes are TRBV29-1 and TRBJ2-7; TRBD2 matches at 11 bases. The V segment lost 7 bases and the J segment 3 bases; nucleotides outside the gene matches: 17. The germline CDR1 and CDR2 sequences are SQVTM and ANQGSEA. The CDR3 extends over 17 amino acids.

This clonotype was recorded at least ten times. The chain employs TRBV6-2 or TRBV6-3 and TRBJ1-2; 8 nucleotides agree with TRBD1. CDR3 length: 14 amino acids. Germline trimming cut 6 bases from V and 4 bases from J; bases unmatched to any gene: 7. Germline assignment: CDR1 MNHEY and CDR2 SVGEGT. The CDR3 DNA sequence: TGTGCCAGCAGAAAGACAGGGGACGGCTATGGCTACACCTTC. It yields the protein CASRKTGDGYGYTF.

This clonotype was detected ten times or more. The chain has TRBV7-6 and TRBJ2-2; D might be TRBD2 (6 bases). Between the trimmed V and J ends, which lost 5 bases and 10 bases, there was a span of 17 bases. In germline, CDR1 is SGHVS, CDR2 FNYEAQ. The CDR3 extends over 14 amino acids. As DNA, the CDR3 is TGTGCCAGCAGCCGGGACTCCTTTGGAGAGGAGCTGTTTTTT. It translates to CASSRDSFGEELFF.